This T cell receptor (beta chain) was profiled in a study of shared clonotypes between healthy human individuals. Trimming left V 2 bases short and J 5 bases short, with 12 bases between. CDR1 KGHSH and CDR2 LQKENI come from the germline V gene. The CDR3 is 14 amino acids. Study conclusions and caveats: Naive subsets generally exceeded memory subsets in estimated richness.

The repertoire was sequenced with immunoSEQ multiplex PCR; TCRdb's copy has only in-frame clones and lacks some. The sample holds a few hundred thousand clones, roughly 70% seen once. This clone has at least ten counts. As yet, its antigen is unknown. The sequencing sample was made of memory CD4+ T cells sorted from blood. Subset indicated: CD45RA-negative fraction. This receptor was identified in a man aged 30-40 years in good health. The rearrangement uses TRBV18 and TRBJ2-5, with D unclear. The CDR3 DNA is TGTGCCAGCTCACCATTAGGCCAGCCTGAGACCCAGTACTTC. Its protein product is CASSPLGQPETQYF.